This entry features one TCR beta chain sequence. This CDR3 is 14 amino acids long. V lost 5 bases, J lost 2 bases, and 6 bases stayed unmatched. CDR1 and CDR2 from the germline V gene are SGHAT and FQNNGV. The data derive from a study of T cell changes during pregnancy in multiple sclerosis. Here immunoSEQ multiplex PCR was the method, and the copy in TCRdb shows in-frame clones only, minus some. The sample has tens of thousands of clones, more than 70% seen once. The chain has TRBV11-2 and TRBJ2-7, with TRBD2 matching 7 bases. The sequence derives from a female donor with multiple sclerosis, enrolled in a pregnancy study. The sample in question was CD4+ T cells from peripheral blood mononuclear cells, obtained in the first trimester of pregnancy. DNA of the CDR3: TGTGCCAGCAGCATCCTCGCGGGGGCCTACGAGCAGTACTTC. Translating gives CASSILAGAYEQYF. The variable domain in full, with the rest retrieved from reference TRBV11-2 and TRBJ2-7, is EAGVAQSPRYKIIEKRQSVAFWCNPISGHATLYWYQQILGQGPKLLIQFQNNGVVDDSQLPKDRFSAERLKGVDSTLKIQPAKLEDSAVYLCASSILAGAYEQYFGPGTRLTVT.